This T cell receptor beta chain was sequenced in a study of T cells after yellow fever vaccination. On the study more broadly: Some fractions had low cell numbers, and these were prepared with SMART-Seq v4 Ultra Low Input.

A process of 5'RACE template switching, which added a universal primer site and UMIs, was used to make TCR cDNA. TCRdb ran MiXCR on the 5' RACE reads and lists one entry per CDR3 protein. The profile shows around 610,000 distinct CDR3 sequences, about 13% of them singletons. The CDR3 sequence is 16 residues long. After removal of 5 bases from V and 2 bases from J, the junction contained 10 bases not matched to a gene. CDR1 is MNHEY and CDR2 is SMNVEV in the germline V gene (reference sequence). The source material was PBMCs, sampled on the day of the yellow fever booster vaccination. The chain couples TRBV27 to TRBJ2-5; TRBD2 matches 8 bases. The source is a man younger than 45 who received the YFV17D yellow fever vaccine. As DNA, the CDR3 is TGTGCCAGCAGTCGGGGGGGAGGAGGCGTGCAAGAGACCCAGTACTTC. Protein product: CASSRGGGGVQETQYF.